This T cell receptor (beta chain) originates from a study of OX40 agonist ivuxolimab in advanced cancers. Method: immunoSEQ multiplex PCR; TCRdb's copy keeps in-frame clones and lacks some. This table has tens of thousands of clones, roughly 89% appearing once. Unmatched junction bases numbered 5, after V lost 4 bases and J lost 2 bases. Germline CDR1 SGHRS, CDR2 YFSETQ. This CDR3 comprises 14 residues. Sampling times: baseline, cycle 4 day 1, cycle 7 day 1. This TCR was recovered from an adult with an advanced solid tumor such as melanoma, head and neck, liver or kidney cancer. The specimen was CD4+ or CD8+ T cells sorted from blood, collected in a trial of the OX40 agonist ivuxolimab. The chain uses TRBV5-1 and TRBJ2-7; 8 nucleotides align to TRBD1. The CDR3 loop reads CASSRTGLTYEQYF. DNA for the CDR3: TGCGCCAGCAGCCGGACAGGGCTAACCTACGAGCAGTACTTC.